This TCR beta chain was captured by sequencing in a study of shared clonotypes between healthy human individuals. Whole-study results and caveats: Naive CD4 clonotypes overlapped across a handful of donors at 4.5% to 5.5%. Naive subsets tended to show greater estimated richness than memory subsets.

Worth noting for this clone: Its antigen is unknown.

The assay used deep level. The repertoire was sequenced with immunoSEQ multiplex PCR; TCRdb's copy has only in-frame clones and lacks some. The data show a few million clones, about 92% seen once. This CDR3 is built from 13 residues. Looked up from germline, CDR1 is SGHRS and CDR2 is YFSETQ. V was clipped by 1 base and J by 5 bases, with 10 bases between them. Material for sequencing was naive CD4+ T cells from PBMCs. As to subset: CD45RA+ positively selected. This chain joins TRBV5-1 and TRBJ2-7; the D gene is possibly TRBD2 (7 bases). The clonotype comes from a man younger than 35 in good health. Some clones in this sample may be carry-over from other donors' samples. CDR3 residues: CASSLRGADEQYF. The CDR3 DNA follows: TGCGCCAGCAGCTTGCGGGGGGCGGACGAGCAGTACTTC. The whole variable domain, remainder taken from reference TRBV5-1 and TRBJ2-7, is KAGVTQTPRYLIKTRGQQVTLSCSPISGHRSVSWYQQTPGQGLQFLFEYFSETQRNKGNFPGRFSGRQFSNSRSEMNVSTLELGDSALYLCASSLRGADEQYFGPGTRLTVT.